This T cell receptor beta chain was obtained from a study of OX40 agonist ivuxolimab in advanced cancers. Concerning the study at large: The costimulatory receptor OX40 (CD134) was targeted by ivuxolimab, a fully human IgG2 agonistic monoclonal antibody. The dose-escalation cohort was roughly 80% male with a mean age of about 60 years, ranging from roughly 20 to 85. Three dose-escalation patients achieved partial responses, one with hepatocellular carcinoma and two with cutaneous melanoma. Prior anti-PD-1, anti-PD-L1 or anti-CTLA-4 therapy was permitted, and checkpoint inhibitors had been received by roughly two fifths of dose-escalation patients. The monotherapy dose-escalation portion (N of about 50 patients) of the phase I ivuxolimab trial is reported in the paper. Peripheral TCRbeta sequencing aimed to test whether ivuxolimab altered TCR sequence diversity and caused clonal T-cell expansion. Of the 50 to 55 dose-escalation patients, hepatocellular carcinoma was present in around 20, melanoma in around 15, renal cell carcinoma in 9 and head and neck cancer in 9. Intravenous ivuxolimab was administered to patients every 2 weeks at six dose levels: 0.01, 0.1, 0.3, 1.5, 3 and 10 mg/kg. The research as a whole found: In the 0.1-3.0 mg/kg groups, partial responders had among the lowest normalized peripheral clonal expansion, particularly in CD8+ T cells. Clonal expansion of both CD4+ and CD8+ blood T cells was observed from baseline to week 6 at doses 0.1 to 3.0 mg/kg. Low levels of normalized T-cell clonal expansion were also shown by some nonresponding patients. The antigen specificity of the clonally expanded peripheral T cells was not determined. After ivuxolimab, more expanded clones were found on average in CD8+ T cells than in CD4+ T cells.

The cysteine opens and the phenylalanine closes a CDR3 of 19 amino acids. Only the CDR3 region is kept as DNA, spanning 57 bases read in frame from base 1. In the germline V gene (reference sequence), CDR1 corresponds to SGHNT and CDR2 to YYREEE. The germline V end is reduced by 4 bases and the J end by 3 bases; junction bases left unmatched: 14. The trial excluded patients who had a history of autoimmune disease or who were on systemic immunosuppression. In every dose cohort, peripheral blood was drawn for TCR sequencing at baseline, cycle 4 day 1, and cycle 7 day 1. The samples were drawn from a first-in-human, open-label, multicenter phase I dose-escalation trial of ivuxolimab. Adults with locally advanced or metastatic head and neck squamous cell, hepatocellular, melanoma or renal cell carcinoma were enrolled in the trial. Before TCR sequencing, CD4+ T cells and CD8+ T cells were sorted from peripheral blood as separate populations.

Of note for this clone: Its cognate antigen has yet to be identified. Nothing much larger sits one base from this clone, and base qualities are not available.

For sequencing of the TCRbeta CDR3 region, genomic DNA was extracted from the sorted cells. The immunoSEQ Assay was used for sequencing of TCRbeta CDR3 regions. This is the immuneACCESS table as TCRdb keeps it, with only in-frame sequences that have V and J called. A part of the clones is gone; compared with another copy, unresolved V genes explain less than half, and the rest is unexplained. The sample records some 100,000 clones, around 84% of which are singletons. The ten largest make up roughly 1.1% of the sample. The sample here was CD4+ or CD8+ T cells sorted from blood, taken in a trial of the OX40 agonist ivuxolimab. The TCR was taken from an adult with an advanced solid tumor such as melanoma, head and neck, liver or kidney cancer. This sequence uses TRBV5-4 and TRBJ2-3, with 13 junctional bases fitting TRBD2. The DNA sequence follows: TGTGCCAGCAGCCTCTACTCTAGACCGGGACTAGCGGGAACAGATACGCAGTATTTT. Its amino acids are CASSLYSRPGLAGTDTQYF.